The clone carrying this T cell receptor (beta chain) was seen many times. The sample belongs to a study of human T cells and chemical hapten exposure. TCRdb reprocessed the RACE reads with MiXCR, giving one entry per CDR3 protein. This table holds tens of thousands of distinct CDR3 sequences, 7% to 10% found once. Time point noted: patch test 1, 2 weeks after DPC sensitization. Regarding treatment: therapeutic diphenylcyclopropenone sensitization with weekly scalp DPC. Sequences were derived from whole blood, sampled in connection with sensitization to the hapten diphenylcyclopropenone (DPC). The origin of this receptor is a woman between 40 and 55 years old with alopecia areata. Some clones in this sample may be carry-over from other donors' samples.

The DNA for the CDR3 is TGTGCCACCAGTGATTTGGGGACGGCTTATGGCTACACCTTC. This codes for CATSDLGTAYGYTF. V is TRBV24-1 and J is TRBJ1-2; perhaps TRBD1 as D (5 bases). Per the germline V gene, CDR1 is KGHDR and CDR2 is SFDVKD. The CDR3 extends over 14 amino acids. V lost 0 bases and J 5 bases, leaving 9 bases between the germline ends.